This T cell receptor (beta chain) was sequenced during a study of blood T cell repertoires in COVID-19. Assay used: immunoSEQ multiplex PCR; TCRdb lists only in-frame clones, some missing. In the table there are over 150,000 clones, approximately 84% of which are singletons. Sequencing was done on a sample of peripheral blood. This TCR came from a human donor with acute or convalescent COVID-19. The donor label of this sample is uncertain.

The CDR3 region has the DNA TGTGCCAGCAGCCGACTAGGAGAGACCCAGTACTTC. Translation gives CASSRLGETQYF. The V and J genes are TRBV7-8 and TRBJ2-5, with D possibly matching TRBD2 (6 bases). V was cut by 5 bases and J by 4 bases, with 8 bases left in between. CDR1 is SGHVS and CDR2 is FQNEAQ in the germline V gene. The CDR3 is 12 amino acids.